This T cell receptor (beta chain) was found in a study of shared T cell receptors in the human thymus. CDR3 length: 15 residues. Per the germline V gene, CDR1 is MDHEN and CDR2 is SYDVKM. The V segment lost 8 bases and the J segment 1 base; nucleotides outside the gene matches: 9. Only a few counts were recorded for this clone. Only in-frame clones appear in the TCRdb table, and some are missing; sequencing was by immunoSEQ multiplex PCR. The sample has hundreds of thousands of clones, more than 75% seen once; the top ten hold about 0.0094%. These records were also assigned to another study, of human thymus T cells.

This TCR was recovered from a boy in the first two years of life with a congenital heart defect. The source material was thymocytes. The rearrangement joins TRBV28 to TRBJ2-3, with 7 bases that match TRBD2. The CDR3 bases are TGTGCCAGCCTAGAGGCGGGGGAGTGCACAGATACGCAGTATTTT. Translation gives CASLEAGECTDTQYF.